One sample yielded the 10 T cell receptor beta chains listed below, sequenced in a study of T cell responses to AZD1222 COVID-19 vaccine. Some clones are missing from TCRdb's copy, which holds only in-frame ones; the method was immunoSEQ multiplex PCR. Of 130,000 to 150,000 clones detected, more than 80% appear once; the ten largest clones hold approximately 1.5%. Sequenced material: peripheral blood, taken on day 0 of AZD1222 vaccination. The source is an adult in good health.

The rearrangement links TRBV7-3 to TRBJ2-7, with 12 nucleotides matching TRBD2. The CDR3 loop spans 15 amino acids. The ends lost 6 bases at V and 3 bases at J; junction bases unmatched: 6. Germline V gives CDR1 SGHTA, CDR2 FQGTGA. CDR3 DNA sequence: TGTGCCAGCAGATCCGGACTAGCGGGATTCTACGAGCAGTACTTC. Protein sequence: CASRSGLAGFYEQYF.

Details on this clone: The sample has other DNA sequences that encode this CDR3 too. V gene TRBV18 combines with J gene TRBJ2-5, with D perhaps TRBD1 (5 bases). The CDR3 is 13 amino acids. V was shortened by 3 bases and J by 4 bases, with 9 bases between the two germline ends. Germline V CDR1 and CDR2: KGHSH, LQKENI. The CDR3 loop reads CASSPGLVETQYF. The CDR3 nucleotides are TGTGCCAGCTCACCGGGGCTAGTAGAGACCCAGTACTTC. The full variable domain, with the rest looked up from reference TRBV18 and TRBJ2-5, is NAGVMQNPRHLVRRRGQEARLRCSPMKGHSHVYWYRQLPEEGLKFMVYLQKENIIDESGMPKERFSAEFPKEGPSILRIQQVVRGDSAAYFCASSPGLVETQYFGPGTRLLVL.

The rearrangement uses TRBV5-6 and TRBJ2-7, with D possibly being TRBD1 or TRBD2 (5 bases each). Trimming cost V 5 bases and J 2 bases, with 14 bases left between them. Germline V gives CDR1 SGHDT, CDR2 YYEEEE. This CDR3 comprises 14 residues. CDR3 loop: CASRRDPRPYEQYF. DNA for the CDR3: TGTGCCAGCAGAAGGGACCCACGTCCCTACGAGCAGTACTTC.

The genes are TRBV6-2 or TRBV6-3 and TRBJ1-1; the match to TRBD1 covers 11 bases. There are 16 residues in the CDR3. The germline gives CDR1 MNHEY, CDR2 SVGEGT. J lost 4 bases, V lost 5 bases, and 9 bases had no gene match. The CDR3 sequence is CASSNLDRGRFTEAFF. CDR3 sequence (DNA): TGTGCCAGCAGTAATTTGGACAGGGGGCGATTCACTGAAGCTTTCTTT.

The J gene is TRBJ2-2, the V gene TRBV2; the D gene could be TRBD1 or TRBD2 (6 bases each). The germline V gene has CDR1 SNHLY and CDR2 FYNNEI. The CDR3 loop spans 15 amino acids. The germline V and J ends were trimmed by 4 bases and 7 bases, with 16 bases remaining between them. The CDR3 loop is CASSGGARGIGELFF. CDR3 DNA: TGTGCCAGCAGTGGGGGGGCTCGCGGCATCGGGGAGCTGTTTTTT.

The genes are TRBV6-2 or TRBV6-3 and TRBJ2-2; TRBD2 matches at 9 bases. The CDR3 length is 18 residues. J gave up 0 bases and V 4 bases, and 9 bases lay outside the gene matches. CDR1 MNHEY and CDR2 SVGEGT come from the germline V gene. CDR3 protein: CASSSPFSGGANTGELFF. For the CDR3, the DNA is TGTGCCAGCAGTTCGCCTTTTAGCGGGGGCGCGAACACCGGGGAGCTGTTTTTT.

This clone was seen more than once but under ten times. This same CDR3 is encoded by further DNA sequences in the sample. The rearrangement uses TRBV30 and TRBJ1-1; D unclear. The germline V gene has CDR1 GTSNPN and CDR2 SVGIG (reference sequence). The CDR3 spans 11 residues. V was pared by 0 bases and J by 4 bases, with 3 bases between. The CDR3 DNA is TGTGCCTGGAGTGTGACCACTGAAGCTTTCTTT. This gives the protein CAWSVTTEAFF.

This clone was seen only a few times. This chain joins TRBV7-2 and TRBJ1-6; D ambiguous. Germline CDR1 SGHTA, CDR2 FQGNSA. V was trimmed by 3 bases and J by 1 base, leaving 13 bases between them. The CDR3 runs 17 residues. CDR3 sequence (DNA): TGTGCCAGCAGCTTCTATGAGATTAGGTCCTATAATTCACCCCTCCACTTT. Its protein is CASSFYEIRSYNSPLHF.

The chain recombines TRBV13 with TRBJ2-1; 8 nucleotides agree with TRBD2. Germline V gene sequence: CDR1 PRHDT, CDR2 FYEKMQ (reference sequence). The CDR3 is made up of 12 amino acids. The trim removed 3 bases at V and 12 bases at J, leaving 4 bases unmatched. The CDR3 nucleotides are TGTGCCAGCAGCTTGGCGAGCGGGGGGCAGTTCTTC. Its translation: CASSLASGGQFF.

CDR3 in DNA: TGTGCCAGTAGTAACCAGGGGGCCTACAATCAGCCCCAGCATTTT. Translated: CASSNQGAYNQPQHF. The chain combines TRBV19 with TRBJ1-5; 8 nucleotides line up with TRBD1. The ends lost 4 bases at V and 3 bases at J; junction bases unmatched: 5. The germline CDR1 and CDR2 sequences are LNHDA and SQIVND (reference sequence). The CDR3 runs 15 residues.